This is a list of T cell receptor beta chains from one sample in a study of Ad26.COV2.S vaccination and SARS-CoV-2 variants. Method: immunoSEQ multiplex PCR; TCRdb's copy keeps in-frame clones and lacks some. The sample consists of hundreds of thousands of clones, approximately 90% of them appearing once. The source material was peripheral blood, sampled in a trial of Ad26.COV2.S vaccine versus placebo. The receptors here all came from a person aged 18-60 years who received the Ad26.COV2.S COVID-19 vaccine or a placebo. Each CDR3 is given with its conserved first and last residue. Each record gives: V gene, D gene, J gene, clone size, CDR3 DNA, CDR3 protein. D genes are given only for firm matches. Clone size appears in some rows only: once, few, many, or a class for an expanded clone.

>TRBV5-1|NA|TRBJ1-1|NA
TGCGCCAGCAGCTTGGATGGGGGCCAGGCTGAAGCTTTCTTT
CASSLDGGQAEAFF
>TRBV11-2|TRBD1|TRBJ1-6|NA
TGTGCCAGCAGCTCGTCGATAGACAGGGTCGCCCTCCACTTT
CASSSSIDRVALHF
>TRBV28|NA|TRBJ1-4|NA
TGTGCCAGCAGTTTGACTAATGAAAAACTGTTTTTT
CASSLTNEKLFF
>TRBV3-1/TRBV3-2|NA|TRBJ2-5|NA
TGTGCCAGCAGCCCTCACACGGGCGGGGCCCCGTACTTC
CASSPHTGGAPYF
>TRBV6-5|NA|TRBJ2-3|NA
TGTGCCAGCACCAACGGACCTACAATCTGGGATACGCAGTATTTT
CASTNGPTIWDTQYF
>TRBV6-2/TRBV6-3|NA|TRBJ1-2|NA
TGTGCCAGCAGTTACCTCGGGGATGGCTACACCTTC
CASSYLGDGYTF
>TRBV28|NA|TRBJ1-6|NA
TGTGCCAGCAGTCCATTCGATTGGGCGATAATTCTCTATAATTCACCCCTCCACTTT
CASSPFDWAIILYNSPLHF
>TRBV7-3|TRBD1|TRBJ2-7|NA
TGTGCCAGCAGCCACGGACAGGGCTACGAGCAGTACTTC
CASSHGQGYEQYF
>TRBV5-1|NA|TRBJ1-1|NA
TGCGCCAGCAGCTTGGGTGGGGGGGTTTTGAACACTGAAGCTTTCTTT
CASSLGGGVLNTEAFF
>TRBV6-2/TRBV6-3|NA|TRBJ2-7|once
TGTGCCAGCAGTTACTCGGTAACCTACGAGCAGTACTTC
CASSYSVTYEQYF
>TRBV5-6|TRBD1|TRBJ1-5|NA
TGTGCCAGCAGCCACGGGACAGGGAGCAATCAGCCCCAGCATTTT
CASSHGTGSNQPQHF
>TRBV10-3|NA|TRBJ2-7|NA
TGTGCCATCAGTGAAGGCTACGAGCAGTACTTC
CAISEGYEQYF
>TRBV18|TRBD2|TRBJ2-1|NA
TGTGCCAGCTCACCACCGAGACTAGCGGCACCAAATGAGCAGTTCTTC
CASSPPRLAAPNEQFF
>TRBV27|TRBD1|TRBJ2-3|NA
TGTGCCAGCAGTTTATATTCCGGGACAGGGGGCACAGATACGCAGTATTTT
CASSLYSGTGGTDTQYF
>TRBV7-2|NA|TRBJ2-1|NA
TGTGCCAGCAGCTTATCCAGCGGAGCGTTCAATGAGCAGTTCTTC
CASSLSSGAFNEQFF
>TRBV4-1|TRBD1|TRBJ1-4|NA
TGCGCCAGCAGCCAAGAGAAGGGACAGGGAGATGAAAAACTGTTTTTT
CASSQEKGQGDEKLFF
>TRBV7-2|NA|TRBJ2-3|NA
TGTGCCAGCAGCTTTCAGGTGGGAGATACGCAGTATTTT
CASSFQVGDTQYF
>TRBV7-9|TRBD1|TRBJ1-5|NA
TGTGCCAGCAGCCTCGGACAGGGCAATCAGCCCCAGCATTTT
CASSLGQGNQPQHF
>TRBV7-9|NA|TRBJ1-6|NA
TGTGCCAGCAGCTCGGACGGGGGCAGGCTGCGCCTCCACTTT
CASSSDGGRLRLHF
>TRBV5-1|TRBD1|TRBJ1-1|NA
TGCGCCAGCAGCTTGACAGGGGCCGACACTGAAGCTTTCTTT
CASSLTGADTEAFF
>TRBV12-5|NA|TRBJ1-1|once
TGTGCTAGTGGTATGGGGGCGACTGAAGCTTTCTTT
CASGMGATEAFF
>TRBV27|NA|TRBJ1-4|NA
TGTGCCAGCAGTTTATTAGGGGGGGGGAATGAAAAACTGTTTTTT
CASSLLGGGNEKLFF
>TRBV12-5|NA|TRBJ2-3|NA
TGTGCTAGTGGTTTGGGCCCTAAGACGGGAACGGGCACAGATACGCAGTATTTT
CASGLGPKTGTGTDTQYF
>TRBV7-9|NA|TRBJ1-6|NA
TGTGCCAGCAGCTTAAAGCCGGTATCACCCCTCCACTTT
CASSLKPVSPLHF
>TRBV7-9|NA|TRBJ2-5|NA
TGTGCCAGCAGCTTAGGAACAGGCGGGGAGACCCAGTACTTC
CASSLGTGGETQYF
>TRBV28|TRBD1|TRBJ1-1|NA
TGTGCCAGCAGTCCCCCGGGACAGGGGACTGAAGCTTTCTTT
CASSPPGQGTEAFF
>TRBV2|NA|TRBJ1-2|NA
TGTGCCAGCAGTGAGCAGGGTTTGAGCTATGGCTACACCTTC
CASSEQGLSYGYTF
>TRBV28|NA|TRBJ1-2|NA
TGTGCCAGCAGCTCCTCAGGGGAACAAGCAGGCTACACCTTC
CASSSSGEQAGYTF
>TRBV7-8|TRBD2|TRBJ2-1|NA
TGTGCCAGCAGCTTAGCGGGACTAGCGAGTACTCTGCACAATGAGCAGTTCTTC
CASSLAGLASTLHNEQFF
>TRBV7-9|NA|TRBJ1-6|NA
TGTGCCAGCGTGGTAGGGCCGGGGGTCAATTCACCCCTCCACTTT
CASVVGPGVNSPLHF
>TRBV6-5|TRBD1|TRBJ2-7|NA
TGTGCCAGCAAGACCCCGGGACAGGCCTCCTACGAGCAGTACTTC
CASKTPGQASYEQYF
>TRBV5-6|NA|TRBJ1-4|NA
TGTGCCAGCACCGACGGTACTAATGAAAAACTGTTTTTT
CASTDGTNEKLFF
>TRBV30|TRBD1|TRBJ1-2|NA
TGTGCCTGGAGTGACAGGGGGCCAAGCGGCTACACCTTC
CAWSDRGPSGYTF
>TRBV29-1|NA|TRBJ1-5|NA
TGCAGCGTTGCATGGGGGGAAAATCAGCCCCAGCATTTT
CSVAWGENQPQHF
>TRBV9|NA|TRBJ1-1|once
TGTGCCAGCAGCCCCGGCGGGTTGCTGGAGGGAACTGAAGCTTTCTTT
CASSPGGLLEGTEAFF
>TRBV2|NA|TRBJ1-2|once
TGTGCCAGCATTTCTGACTTAGCTAACTATGGCTACACCTTC
CASISDLANYGYTF
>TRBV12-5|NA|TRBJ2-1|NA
TGTGCTAGTGGTTTGGTATCGGGATTTAAGTTCTTC
CASGLVSGFKFF
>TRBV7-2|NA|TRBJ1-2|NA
TGTGCCAGCAGCATATCGACAGGCATTAACTATGGCTACACCTTC
CASSISTGINYGYTF
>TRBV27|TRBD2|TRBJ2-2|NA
TGTGCCAGCAGTTTGGCTAGCGGCAACACCGGGGAGCTGTTTTTT
CASSLASGNTGELFF
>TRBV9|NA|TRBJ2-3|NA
TGTGCCAGCAGCGTAGAGGGGGCGGCGGGAGGTAGCACAGATACGCAGTATTTT
CASSVEGAAGGSTDTQYF
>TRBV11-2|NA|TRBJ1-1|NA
TGTGCCAGCAGCTTGACATCAAGCCCGAACACTGAAGCTTTCTTT
CASSLTSSPNTEAFF
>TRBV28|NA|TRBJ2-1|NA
TGTGCCAGTCGGCTGACAAACAATGAGCAGTTCTTC
CASRLTNNEQFF
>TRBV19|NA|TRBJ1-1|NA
TGTGCCAGTAGTTCCCGGGGAGGGACCCACACTGAAGCTTTCTTT
CASSSRGGTHTEAFF